Listed here is a single T cell receptor beta chain. At the DNA level, this CDR3 is encoded by other sequences in the same sample as well. Clones were sequenced by immunoSEQ multiplex PCR, and TCRdb holds only the in-frame ones, with some missing. This sample yields 41,000 or so clones, of which about 85% are seen a single time; approximately 0.81% belongs to the top ten. This sample is part of a study of memory CD4+ T cells and cytomegalovirus serostatus. The sort gate was single viable CD3+CD4+CD8-CD45RO+ cells for memory CD4+ T cells. Germline CDR1 reads LNHDA; CDR2 reads SQIVND (reference sequence). The CDR3 sequence is 15 residues long. V trimming: 4 bases; J trimming: 3 bases; junction bases outside the gene matches: 8.

The chain is built from TRBV19 and TRBJ2-7; 8 bases are a match to TRBD2. This TCR was recovered from an adult in good health and CMV-seronegative. The sequencing input was memory CD4+ T cells from blood. The CDR3 is CASSRSGGGNYEQYF. DNA of the CDR3: TGTGCCAGTAGTAGGTCTGGCGGGGGGAACTACGAGCAGTACTTC. The complete variable domain, with remaining parts taken from reference TRBV19 and TRBJ2-7, reads DGGITQSPKYLFRKEGQNVTLSCEQNLNHDAMYWYRQDPGQGLRLIYYSQIVNDFQKGDIAEGYSVSREKKESFPLTVTSAQKNPTAFYLCASSRSGGGNYEQYFGPGTRLTVT.